This T cell receptor (beta chain) came from a study of T cell responses to AZD1222 COVID-19 vaccine. Study information: Researchers grouped second doses given at about 4 or about 12 weeks into one pool.

Study-level results: Close to half of all spike-specific TCRs reportedly target regions of the variants that are unmutated. White British donors predominated, females outnumbered males, and clonal diversity was possibly underestimated.

This clone appeared a single time. Its specificity is not known. The CDR3 loop spans 16 amino acids. Germline CDR1 LGHDT, CDR2 YNNKEL (reference sequence). V dropped 3 bases and J dropped 2; count of bases not matched to a gene: 7. Produced via immunoSEQ multiplex PCR; TCRdb's table is partial and in-frame only. The data contain 100,000 to 140,000 clones, 89% of them singletons. The TCR originated in an adult in good health. Material: peripheral blood, obtained on day 0 of AZD1222 vaccination. This rearrangement joins TRBV3-1 (or the pseudogene TRBV3-2) to TRBJ1-5; 7 positions match TRBD1. Here the CDR3 DNA reads TGTGCCAGCAGCCAGGGGGGGACAGTCGGCAATCAGCCCCAGCATTTT. Its protein is CASSQGGTVGNQPQHF.